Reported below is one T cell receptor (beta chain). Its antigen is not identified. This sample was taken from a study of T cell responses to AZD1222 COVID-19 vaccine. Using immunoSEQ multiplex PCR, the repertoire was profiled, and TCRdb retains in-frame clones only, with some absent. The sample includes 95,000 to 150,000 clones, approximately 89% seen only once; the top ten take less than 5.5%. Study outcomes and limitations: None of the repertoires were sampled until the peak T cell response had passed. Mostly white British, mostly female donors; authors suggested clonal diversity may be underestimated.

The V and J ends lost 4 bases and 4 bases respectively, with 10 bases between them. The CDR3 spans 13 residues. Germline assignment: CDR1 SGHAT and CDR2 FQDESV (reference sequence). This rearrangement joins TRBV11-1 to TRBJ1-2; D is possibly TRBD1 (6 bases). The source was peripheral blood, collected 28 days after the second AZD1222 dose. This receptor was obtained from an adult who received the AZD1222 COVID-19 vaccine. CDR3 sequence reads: CASSSRGLYGYTF. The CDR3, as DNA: TGTGCCAGCAGCTCACGGGGGCTCTATGGCTACACCTTC.